This is a list of T cell receptor beta chains from one sample in a study of T cells in lung cancer brain metastases. Here immunoSEQ multiplex PCR was the method, and the copy in TCRdb shows in-frame clones only, minus some. The repertoire includes about 2,100 clones, over 80% of them detected once, and around 5% sits in the top ten. Specimen: tumor tissue from the primary lung tumor. The receptors shown here come from a woman aged 30 to 39 with non-small cell lung cancer. The conserved cysteine and the conserved F or W are not part of the CDR3 here.

v_call: TRBV14
cdr3_aa: ASSLTVTTLIPYNEQF

v_call: TRBV18
cdr3_aa: ASSPPLGEASERETQY

v_call: TRBV5-8
cdr3_aa: ASSPPGHLIGVNGYT

v_call: TRBV18
cdr3_aa: ASSRGGGTLSEQY

v_call: TRBV5-1
cdr3_aa: ASSLGARGLYSGNTIY

v_call: TRBV5-4
cdr3_aa: ASSGESNEQF

v_call: TRBV9
cdr3_aa: ASSVEDYPLMNTEAF

v_call: TRBV18
cdr3_aa: ASSPPGRLTEAF

v_call: TRBV29-1
cdr3_aa: SVDMTSNEQF

v_call: TRBV4-2
cdr3_aa: ASSQAREVTKNIQY